One sample yielded the 18 T cell receptor beta chains listed below, sequenced in a study of shared clonotypes between healthy human individuals. Only in-frame clones appear in the TCRdb table, and some are missing; sequencing was by immunoSEQ multiplex PCR. The sample yields over 400,000 clones, about 96% seen once. Specimen: naive CD4+ T cells sorted from blood. Subset given: CD45RA+ positively selected. The receptors shown here come from a woman between 25 and 40 years old in good health.

This rearrangement joins TRBV6-4 to TRBJ2-3; 13 nucleotides align to TRBD2. This CDR3 contains 18 residues. V shed 5 bases and J 3 bases; nucleotides not matched to a gene: 11. Germline CDR1 reads MRHNA; CDR2 reads SNTAGT. The CDR3 DNA reads TGTGCCAGCAGTCGGAGACCCGGGACTAGCGGGACGACAGATACGCAGTATTTT. Translating it yields CASSRRPGTSGTTDTQYF.

The chain couples TRBV4-2 to TRBJ1-5, with D possibly TRBD1 on 5 matching bases. The CDR3 is 15 amino acids. Between the trimmed V and J ends, which lost 2 bases and 7 bases, there was a span of 15 bases. Germline V CDR1 and CDR2: LGHNA, YNFKEQ. The CDR3 nucleotides are TGTGCCAGCAGCCAATCGGGGCAGGGTGACCAGCCCCAGCATTTT. Translated, it gives CASSQSGQGDQPQHF.

The rearrangement joins TRBV29-1 to TRBJ2-7; 10 bases fit TRBD2. The V and J ends lost 0 bases and 0 bases, in that order; junction bases with no gene match: 5. CDR1 is SQVTM, CDR2 ANQGSEA, per germline. This CDR3 contains 16 residues. CDR3 sequence (DNA): TGCAGCGTTGAAGAACCCCAGCGGGAGGGCTCCTACGAGCAGTACTTC. Encoded protein: CSVEEPQREGSYEQYF.

The gene calls are TRBV27 and TRBJ2-2, with unresolved D. The germline V gene has CDR1 MNHEY and CDR2 SMNVEV (reference sequence). The CDR3 contains 11 residues. V lost 8 bases to trimming and J lost 7 bases, with 8 bases between them. CDR3 region: CASWDNGELFF. The DNA for the CDR3 is TGTGCCAGCTGGGATAACGGGGAGCTGTTTTTT.

V gene TRBV5-4 combines with J gene TRBJ2-3, with 9 bases that match TRBD2. The V and J ends lost 9 bases and 1 base, in that order; junction bases with no gene match: 15. CDR1 SGHNT and CDR2 YYREEE come from the germline V gene (reference sequence). There are 17 residues in the CDR3. CDR3 in DNA: TGTGCCACCCTGGGAAATAGCGGGAGTCGTCGCACAGATACGCAGTATTTT. Translation gives CATLGNSGSRRTDTQYF.

The chain recombines TRBV6-5 with TRBJ1-5; tentative D call: TRBD1 (6 bases). V lost 8 bases and J lost 6, with 17 bases in between. This CDR3 region has 14 residues. In germline, CDR1 is MNHEY, CDR2 SVGAGI. The CDR3 region is CASRSAAGVQPQHF. The DNA of the CDR3 is TGTGCCAGCCGTTCCGCCGCAGGGGTTCAGCCCCAGCATTTT.

V and J are TRBV27 and TRBJ1-1; 9 bases are a match to TRBD1. The CDR3 sequence is 14 residues long. The germline CDR1 and CDR2 sequences are MNHEY and SMNVEV (reference sequence). With 10 bases clipped from V and 2 bases from J, the junction kept 8 bases outside the gene matches. The CDR3 DNA reads TGTGCCACCCACGGGACAGGGTTCAACACTGAAGCTTTCTTT. It specifies CATHGTGFNTEAFF.

V gene TRBV28 combines with J gene TRBJ1-5; no clear D gene. Germline assignment: CDR1 MDHEN and CDR2 SYDVKM. The germline V and J ends were trimmed by 6 bases and 5 bases, with 20 bases remaining between them. The CDR3 totals 16 residues. The CDR3 DNA reads as TGTGCCAGCAGCATCCCATTTGGGGTTGGGGATCAGCCCCAGCATTTT. Translated, it gives CASSIPFGVGDQPQHF.

V is TRBV28 and J is TRBJ1-1, with a weak D call TRBD1 (6 bases). CDR1 is MDHEN, CDR2 SYDVKM, per germline. V lost 6 bases, J lost 6 bases, and 17 bases lay in between. The CDR3 is 14 amino acids. CDR3 nucleotide sequence: TGTGCCAGCAGGAAGTCGGGGGGCATAGCTGAAGCTTTCTTT. Translating gives CASRKSGGIAEAFF.

The genes are TRBV11-2 and TRBJ1-3; no clear D. V was pared by 1 base and J by 0 bases, with 4 bases between. This CDR3 contains 14 residues. Germline assignment: CDR1 SGHAT and CDR2 FQNNGV. The CDR3 reads CASSLASSGNTIYF. CDR3 nucleotides: TGTGCCAGCAGCTTAGCCAGCTCTGGAAACACCATATATTTT.

The V and J genes are TRBV28 and TRBJ2-7, with TRBD2 as a possible D gene (5 bases). The V and J ends lost 1 base and 11 bases respectively, with 12 bases between them. This CDR3 is built from 12 residues. Germline V gene lookup returns CDR1 MDHEN and CDR2 SYDVKM. In DNA form, the CDR3 reads TGTGCCAGCAGTTTATATGGCCGGGAAGAGTACTTC. Protein sequence: CASSLYGREEYF.

Details on this clone: This CDR3 is also generated by other DNA sequences in the sample. This chain joins TRBV28 and TRBJ1-2, with 7 bases lining up with TRBD1. V shed 5 bases, J shed 4 bases, and the junction held 4 bases outside the gene matches. Germline loops: CDR1 MDHEN, CDR2 SYDVKM. CDR3 size: 13 residues. DNA for the CDR3: TGTGCCAGCAGTCTACAGGGGCCCTATGGCTACACCTTC. This gives the protein CASSLQGPYGYTF.

The chain joins TRBV2 to TRBJ2-5, with D perhaps TRBD1 or TRBD2 (6 bases each). The CDR3 contains 17 residues. The V and J ends lost 2 bases and 3 bases respectively, with 19 bases between them. Germline values: CDR1 SNHLY, CDR2 FYNNEI. The CDR3 DNA is TGTGCCAGCAGTGAACGGGGGTCGGACCAGGGGAAAGAGACCCAGTACTTC. Residues: CASSERGSDQGKETQYF.

The rearrangement links TRBV6-1 to TRBJ1-2, with a weak D call TRBD1 (5 bases). The V end was cut by 6 bases, the J end by 7 bases, with 18 bases between. This CDR3 contains 14 residues. The germline V gene has CDR1 MNHNS and CDR2 SASEGT. This chain's CDR3 is CASRGTGKVGGYTF. CDR3 bases: TGTGCCAGCAGGGGGACGGGGAAGGTTGGTGGCTACACCTTC.

The CDR3 coding sequence is TGTGCCAGCAGTACATGGGGCGGAGCTAATGAAAAACTGTTTTTT. Encoded protein: CASSTWGGANEKLFF. The chain has TRBV28 and TRBJ1-4, with D perhaps matching TRBD1 (5 bases). CDR3 length equals 15 residues. V lost 5 bases and J 3 bases, leaving 13 bases between the germline ends. Per germline, CDR1 MDHEN and CDR2 SYDVKM.

V gene TRBV5-8 combines with J gene TRBJ2-7; 8 bases are a match to TRBD2. Germline V gene sequence: CDR1 SGHTS, CDR2 YDEGEE. With V trimmed by 5 bases and J by 0 bases, 4 bases remained unmatched. CDR3 length: 14 residues. The CDR3 nucleotides are TGTGCCAGCAGGGAAGCGGGGGCCTCCTACGAGCAGTACTTC. It codes for CASREAGASYEQYF.

This clone turned up a few times. The V and J genes are TRBV19 and TRBJ1-2; D uncertain. This CDR3 has 8 residues. Trimming removed 7 bases from V and 12 bases from J, with 6 bases in between. Looked up from germline, CDR1 is LNHDA and CDR2 is SQIVND (reference sequence). Here the CDR3 reads CASKWDTF. CDR3 bases: TGTGCCAGTAAGTGGGACACCTTC.

This sequence joins TRBV28 and TRBJ1-3; D perhaps matches TRBD1 (5 bases). Germline V CDR1 and CDR2: MDHEN, SYDVKM. The CDR3 is 14 amino acids. Trimming removed 5 bases at V and 2 bases at J, with 10 bases between. CDR3 in DNA: TGTGCCAGCAGTAGGGGCGGGACTGGAAACACCATATATTTT. Its translation: CASSRGGTGNTIYF.